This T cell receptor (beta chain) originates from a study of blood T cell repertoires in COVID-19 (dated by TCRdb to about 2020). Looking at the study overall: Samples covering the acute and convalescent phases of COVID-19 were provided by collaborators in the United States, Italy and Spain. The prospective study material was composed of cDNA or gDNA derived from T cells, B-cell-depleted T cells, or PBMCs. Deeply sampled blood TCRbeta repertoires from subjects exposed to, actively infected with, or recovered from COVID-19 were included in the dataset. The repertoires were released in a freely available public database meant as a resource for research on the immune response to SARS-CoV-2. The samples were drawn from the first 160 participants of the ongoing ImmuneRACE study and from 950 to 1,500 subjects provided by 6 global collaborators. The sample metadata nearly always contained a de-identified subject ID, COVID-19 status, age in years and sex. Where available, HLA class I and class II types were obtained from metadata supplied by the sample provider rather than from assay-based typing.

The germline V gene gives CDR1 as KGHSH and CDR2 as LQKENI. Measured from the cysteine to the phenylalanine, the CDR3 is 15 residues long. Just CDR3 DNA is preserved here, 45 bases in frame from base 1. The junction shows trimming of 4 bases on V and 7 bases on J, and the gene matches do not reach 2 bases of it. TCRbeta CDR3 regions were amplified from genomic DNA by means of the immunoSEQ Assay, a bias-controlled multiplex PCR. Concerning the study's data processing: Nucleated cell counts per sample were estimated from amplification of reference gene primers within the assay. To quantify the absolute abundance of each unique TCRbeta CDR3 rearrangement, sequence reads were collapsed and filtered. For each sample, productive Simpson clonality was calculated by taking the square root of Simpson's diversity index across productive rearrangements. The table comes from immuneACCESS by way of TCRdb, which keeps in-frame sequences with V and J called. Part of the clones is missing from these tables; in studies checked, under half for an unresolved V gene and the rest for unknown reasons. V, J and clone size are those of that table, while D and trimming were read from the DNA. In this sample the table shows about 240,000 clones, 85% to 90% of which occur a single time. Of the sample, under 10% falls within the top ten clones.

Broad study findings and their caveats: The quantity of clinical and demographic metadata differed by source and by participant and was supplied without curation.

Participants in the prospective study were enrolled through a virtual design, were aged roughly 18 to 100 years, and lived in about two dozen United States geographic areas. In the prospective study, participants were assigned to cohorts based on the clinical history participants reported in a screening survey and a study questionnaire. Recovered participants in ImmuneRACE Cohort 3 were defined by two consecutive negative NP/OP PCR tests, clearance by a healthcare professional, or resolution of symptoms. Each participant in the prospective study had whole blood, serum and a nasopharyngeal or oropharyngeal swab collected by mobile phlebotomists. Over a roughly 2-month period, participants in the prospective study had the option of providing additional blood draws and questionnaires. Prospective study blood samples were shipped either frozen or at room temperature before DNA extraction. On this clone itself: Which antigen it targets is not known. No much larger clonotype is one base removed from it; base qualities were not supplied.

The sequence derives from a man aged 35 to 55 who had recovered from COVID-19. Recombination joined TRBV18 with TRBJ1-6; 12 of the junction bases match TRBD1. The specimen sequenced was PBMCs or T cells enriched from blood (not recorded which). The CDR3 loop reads CASSRDRGLNSPLHF. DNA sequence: TGTGCCAGCTCACGGGACAGGGGGCTAAATTCACCCCTCCACTTT. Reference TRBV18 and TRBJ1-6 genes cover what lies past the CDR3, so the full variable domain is NAGVMQNPRHLVRRRGQEARLRCSPMKGHSHVYWYRQLPEEGLKFMVYLQKENIIDESGMPKERFSAEFPKEGPSILRIQQVVRGDSAAYFCASSRDRGLNSPLHFGNGTRLTVT.